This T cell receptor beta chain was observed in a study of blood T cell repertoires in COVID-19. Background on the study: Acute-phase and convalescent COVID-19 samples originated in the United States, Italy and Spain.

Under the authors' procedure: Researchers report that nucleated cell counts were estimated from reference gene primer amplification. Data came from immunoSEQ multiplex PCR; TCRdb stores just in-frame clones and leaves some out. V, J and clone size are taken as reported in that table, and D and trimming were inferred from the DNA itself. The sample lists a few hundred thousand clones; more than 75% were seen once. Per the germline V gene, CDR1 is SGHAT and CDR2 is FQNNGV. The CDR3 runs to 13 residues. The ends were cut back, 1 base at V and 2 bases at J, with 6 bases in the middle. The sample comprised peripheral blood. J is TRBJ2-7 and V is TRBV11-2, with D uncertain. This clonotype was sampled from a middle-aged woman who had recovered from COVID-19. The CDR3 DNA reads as TGTGCCAGCAGCTTAGGTCAGACCTACGAGCAGTACGTC. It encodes CASSLGQTYEQYV.